This T cell receptor (beta chain) derives from a study of shared clonotypes between healthy human individuals. Germline assignment: CDR1 SGHDN and CDR2 FVKESK. Trimming removed 1 base at V and 7 bases at J, with 14 bases between. There are 15 residues in the CDR3. Sequenced by immunoSEQ multiplex PCR; TCRdb stores in-frame clones only, minus some. The sample lists approximately 1.1 million clones, roughly 74% occurring once. The TCR originated in a young man in good health. Some clones in this sample may be carry-over from other donors' samples. Sequencing was carried out using memory CD4+ T cells from PBMCs. Subset meaning: CD45RA-negative fraction. The chain couples TRBV14 to TRBJ2-1, with a tentative D call TRBD2 (5 bases). The CDR3 coding sequence is TGTGCCAGCAGCCAAGGGTACTTACCGGGGAATGAGCAGTTCTTC. Residues: CASSQGYLPGNEQFF.